The entry below gives a single TCR beta chain sequence along with its context. Its antigen is still unknown. The data originate from a study of cytotoxic CD8 clonotypes in ibrutinib-treated CLL. About the study: Patients gave response samples after a median around eleven months of treatment, range 6 to 36.

Target depth was 1 in 200,000 to 1 in 1 million T cells, about 10x per clonotype. The protocol was immunoSEQ multiplex PCR, while the TCRdb copy is restricted to in-frame clones and leaves out a portion. The data hold 110,000 to 150,000 clones, with roughly 83% observed a single time. Findings and caveats of the study: Clonality was higher at baseline than in age-matched healthy donors and tracked circulating CD8+ T-cell counts. Public clonotypes, an uncommon group, contracted or remained stable on treatment.

This clonotype originated in a human donor with chronic lymphocytic leukemia. This sample comprised PBMCs, obtained after 12 months of ibrutinib treatment.

The CDR3 spells CASSQETRGLYEQYF. The CDR3 nucleotides are TGCGCCAGCAGCCAAGAAACCAGGGGCCTCTACGAGCAGTACTTC. The chain combines TRBV4-3 with TRBJ2-7; D may be TRBD1 (6 bases). Trimming took off 0 bases at V and 3 bases at J, with 12 bases between the two ends. The CDR3 loop spans 15 amino acids. The germline CDR1 and CDR2 sequences are LGHNA and YSLEER.